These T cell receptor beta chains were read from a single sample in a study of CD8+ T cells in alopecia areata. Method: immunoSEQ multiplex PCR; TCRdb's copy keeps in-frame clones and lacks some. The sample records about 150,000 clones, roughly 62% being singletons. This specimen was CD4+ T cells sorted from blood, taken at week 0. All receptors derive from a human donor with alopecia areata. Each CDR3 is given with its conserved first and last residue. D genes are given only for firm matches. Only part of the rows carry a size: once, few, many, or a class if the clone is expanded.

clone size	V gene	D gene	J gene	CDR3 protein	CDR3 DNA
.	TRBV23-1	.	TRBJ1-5	CASSQHQPQHF	TGCGCCAGCAGTCAGCATCAGCCCCAGCATTTT
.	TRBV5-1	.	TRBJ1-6	CASSLDPTRAPLHF	TGCGCCAGCAGCTTGGATCCGACCCGCGCACCCCTCCACTTT
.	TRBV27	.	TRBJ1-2	CASSFVGSHRYGYTF	TGTGCCAGCAGTTTCGTCGGGAGTCACCGCTATGGCTACACCTTC
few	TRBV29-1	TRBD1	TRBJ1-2	CSVDRDRGGGYTF	TGCAGCGTTGATCGGGACAGGGGGGGTGGCTACACCTTC
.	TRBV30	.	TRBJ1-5	CAWSVGLDQPQHF	TGTGCCTGGAGTGTAGGGCTCGATCAGCCCCAGCATTTT
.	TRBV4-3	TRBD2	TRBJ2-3	CASSQDSGNRDTQYF	TGCGCCAGCAGCCAAGATAGCGGGAACCGAGATACGCAGTATTTT
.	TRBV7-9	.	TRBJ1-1	CASSQQGGATEAFF	TGTGCCAGCAGCCAACAGGGAGGGGCCACTGAAGCTTTCTTT
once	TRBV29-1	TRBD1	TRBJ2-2	CSVRDRGPNTGELFF	TGCAGCGTGAGGGACAGGGGTCCGAACACCGGGGAGCTGTTTTTT
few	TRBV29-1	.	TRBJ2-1	CSSVGRARREQFF	TGCAGCTCCGTGGGCAGGGCAAGGAGGGAGCAGTTCTTC
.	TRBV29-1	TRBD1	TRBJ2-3	CSVWDRGGDTQYF	TGCAGCGTGTGGGACAGGGGAGGAGATACGCAGTATTTT
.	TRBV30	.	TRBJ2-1	CAWSRIAGSYNEQFF	TGTGCCTGGAGTCGGATTGCGGGGTCCTACAATGAGCAGTTCTTC
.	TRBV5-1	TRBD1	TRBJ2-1	CASSPLGQGYNEQFF	TGCGCCAGCAGTCCCTTAGGACAGGGTTACAATGAGCAGTTCTTC
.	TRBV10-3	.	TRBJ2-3	CAIRGPAPTDTQYF	TGTGCCATCAGGGGCCCAGCTCCCACAGATACGCAGTATTTT
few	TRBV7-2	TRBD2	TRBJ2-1	CASSLATSGPEQFF	TGTGCCAGCAGCTTAGCGACTAGCGGGCCTGAGCAGTTCTTC
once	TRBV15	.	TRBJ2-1	CATSRYPPSYNEQFF	TGTGCCACCAGCAGGTACCCCCCCTCCTACAATGAGCAGTTCTTC
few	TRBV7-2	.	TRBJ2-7	CASSRAVQYYEQYF	TGTGCCAGCAGCCGCGCGGTGCAGTACTACGAGCAGTACTTC
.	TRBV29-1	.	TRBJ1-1	CSVEGRMNTEAFF	TGCAGCGTTGAAGGACGGATGAACACTGAAGCTTTCTTT